Listed below are T cell receptor beta chains from one sample, sequenced in a study of T-cell memory formation after mild COVID-19. TCRdb independently ran MiXCR on the 5' RACE reads; one entry per CDR3 protein. The repertoire holds 150,000 to 200,000 distinct CDR3 sequences, roughly 11% seen once, with 3.8% in the top ten. Sequencing used PBMCs or a T cell subset sorted from them (not recorded which). These TCRs come from a man younger than 35 who had mild COVID-19 (a few samples of this study predate the infection). Cell type and time point are not known. Both conserved end residues are part of each CDR3. Fields, in order: J gene, V gene, CDR3 protein.

j_gene: TRBJ2-3; v_gene: TRBV7-6; CDR3aa: CASSSNRAATQYF
j_gene: TRBJ1-1; v_gene: TRBV25-1; CDR3aa: CASSERLGGPNTEAFF
j_gene: TRBJ1-1; v_gene: TRBV5-1; CDR3aa: CASSLNDRVNTEAFF
j_gene: TRBJ2-3; v_gene: TRBV29-1; CDR3aa: CSVEGASGTDTQYF
j_gene: TRBJ1-6; v_gene: TRBV7-9; CDR3aa: CASSQGNYNSPLHF
j_gene: TRBJ2-1; v_gene: TRBV5-1; CDR3aa: CASSSGTFSSYNEQFF
j_gene: TRBJ2-7; v_gene: TRBV5-1; CDR3aa: CASSLGGGNLREQYF
j_gene: TRBJ1-2; v_gene: TRBV28; CDR3aa: CASSLFSGVLGGYTF
j_gene: TRBJ2-3; v_gene: TRBV3-1; CDR3aa: CASSQVGFTDTQYF
j_gene: TRBJ1-6; v_gene: TRBV28; CDR3aa: CASSLLDTINSPLHF
j_gene: TRBJ1-5; v_gene: TRBV12-3/TRBV12-4; CDR3aa: CASSPGRINQPQHF
j_gene: TRBJ1-2; v_gene: TRBV7-9; CDR3aa: CASSDEQGRGYTF
j_gene: TRBJ2-3; v_gene: TRBV20-1; CDR3aa: CSARGDSGGADTQYF
j_gene: TRBJ2-5; v_gene: TRBV5-1; CDR3aa: CASSRNSGGPQETQYF
j_gene: TRBJ1-2; v_gene: TRBV7-9; CDR3aa: CASSLPPPGDYGYTF
j_gene: TRBJ1-2; v_gene: TRBV12-3/TRBV12-4; CDR3aa: CASSGQGSGGYTF
j_gene: TRBJ1-2; v_gene: TRBV30; CDR3aa: CACRQALNYGYTF
j_gene: TRBJ1-2; v_gene: TRBV20-1; CDR3aa: CSAREPFYGYTF
j_gene: TRBJ1-5; v_gene: TRBV28; CDR3aa: CASIGGRRPQHF
j_gene: TRBJ1-6; v_gene: TRBV6-2/TRBV6-3; CDR3aa: CASSYSYNSPLHF
j_gene: TRBJ2-5; v_gene: TRBV4-3; CDR3aa: CASSPDIRETQYF
j_gene: TRBJ2-3; v_gene: TRBV9; CDR3aa: CASTVGGGYVDTQYF
j_gene: TRBJ1-5; v_gene: TRBV2; CDR3aa: CASSAPSNQPQHF
j_gene: TRBJ2-7; v_gene: TRBV7-9; CDR3aa: CASSRGGGLYEQYF
j_gene: TRBJ1-1; v_gene: TRBV7-8; CDR3aa: CASSLGQRSEAFF
j_gene: TRBJ2-6; v_gene: TRBV6-2/TRBV6-3; CDR3aa: CASTKAGLTFISGANVLTF
j_gene: TRBJ2-7; v_gene: TRBV6-5; CDR3aa: CASSFFWGGEQYF
j_gene: TRBJ2-5; v_gene: TRBV5-1; CDR3aa: CASSAGTGQETQYF
j_gene: TRBJ2-3; v_gene: TRBV20-1; CDR3aa: CSARDRADTQYF
j_gene: TRBJ2-2; v_gene: TRBV6-4; CDR3aa: CASREQGAGELFF
j_gene: TRBJ1-2; v_gene: TRBV29-1; CDR3aa: CSVGVSGPYGYTF
j_gene: TRBJ1-1; v_gene: TRBV5-1; CDR3aa: CASSSETGGKSEAFF
j_gene: TRBJ2-7; v_gene: TRBV20-1; CDR3aa: CSARRTGEQYF